The TCR beta chain under discussion was sequenced for a study of blood T cells in healthy people across ages (dated by TCRdb to about 2015). About the investigation overall: In model experiments, template switching captured roughly one uniquely barcoded TCR beta cDNA molecule for every two T cells. To track age-related changes in TCR beta repertoire diversity, the study relied on deep sequencing normalized with unique cDNA molecular identifiers. The donors were divided into four age groups: young (average roughly 15 years), middle-aged (approximately 42), aged (under 70) and long-lived (about 84). To avoid experimental bias, donors of different ages were randomly spread across the sequencing lanes. The study analyzed two additional independent replicas of 1 million unique cDNA reads from the same blood draw for two donors, one aged 18 to 30 and one aged 80 or older. On the study overall, not on this receptor specifically: The CMV infection status of donors was not known, potentially confounding age-related changes in expanded clonotypes. The percentage of naive T cells measured by flow cytometry correlated strongly with observed TCR beta diversity. Observed TCR beta diversity per million T cells fell roughly linearly with age, and a significant reduction was already apparent by age around 36. Estimates of total diversity based on one million sequenced T cells were considered lower bounds and underestimates. Bulk unsorted PBMC profiling prevented conclusive comparison of naive and antigen-experienced compartments. The long-lived group showed more naive CD4+ T cells, fewer expanded clones and increased TCR diversity than the aged group, suggesting age selection.

Receptors were amplified or captured by 5' RACE. Sequencing used an Illumina HiSeq 2500. A second PCR of about 7 to 12 cycles was run with a J-beta primer mix and a sample-barcoded 5' primer. Each TCR beta cDNA molecule received a unique molecular identifier from a template-switch 5' adaptor carrying 12 random nucleotides. Each sample yielded at least 2.5 million CDR3-containing paired-end reads. First-strand cDNA was synthesized from all RNA with the Mint cDNA synthesis kit, primed by a TRBC-specific oligonucleotide. Following uracil-DNA glycosylase treatment, all cDNA underwent a first 18-cycle PCR with the universal primers M1SS and BC2_uni_R. Turning to the authors' computational methods: Each sample was normalized by randomly selecting 1 million high-quality reads, each carrying a distinct molecular identifier. Instead of being binned into consensus sequences, reads that shared molecular identifiers were thrown out. MiTCR, set to a Q25 quality threshold and the strictest error-elimination algorithm, was used for CDR3 identification, clonotype clustering and error correction. Lower-bound total TCR beta diversity was estimated with a nonparametric unseen species model using Euler transformation. TCRdb reprocessing: public reads trimmed at Q25 with fastp, clones called with MiXCR, in-frame beta chains kept. CDR3 protein sequences are deduplicated, and each keeps its most common genes and DNA. The V and J calls reflect TCRdb's pipeline rather than the authors' work. A total of 700,000 to 1,000,000 distinct CDR3 sequences appear in this sample, under 45% of them only once. Approximately 19% of the sample rests with the top ten.

Systemically healthy Caucasian individuals from Russia, 39 in total and aged roughly 6 to 100 years, were included as donors. Each donor gave 8 to 10 milliliters of peripheral blood, drawn into EDTA-treated Vacutainer tubes. PBMCs were isolated by Ficoll-Paque density-gradient centrifugation, with at least 7 million obtained per sample. Trizol reagent was used to extract total RNA from the PBMCs, yielding at least 5 micrograms per sample. Naive CD45RAhigh/CD27high T cell percentages were measured by flow cytometry on a PBMC aliquot from every donor. Note on this clonotype: Its antigen has not been determined. No per-base quality is available; no much larger clone lies one base away.

The trim is 5 bases for V and 0 bases for J, with a gap of 11 bases between the germline ends. Reading from cysteine to phenylalanine, the CDR3 counts 15 amino acids. Here the CDR3 DNA is all that survives: 45 bases in frame from base 1. CDR1 and CDR2 are drawn from the germline V gene: SGHTA, FQGNSA. Material: blood. The sequence joins TRBV7-2 to TRBJ1-5; the D gene is perhaps TRBD1, from 6 matching bases. The TCR comes from a man aged 55-75 years in good health. The sequenced DNA: TGTGCCAGCAGCACTACAGGGTATAGCAATCAGCCCCAGCATTTT. It translates to CASSTTGYSNQPQHF.